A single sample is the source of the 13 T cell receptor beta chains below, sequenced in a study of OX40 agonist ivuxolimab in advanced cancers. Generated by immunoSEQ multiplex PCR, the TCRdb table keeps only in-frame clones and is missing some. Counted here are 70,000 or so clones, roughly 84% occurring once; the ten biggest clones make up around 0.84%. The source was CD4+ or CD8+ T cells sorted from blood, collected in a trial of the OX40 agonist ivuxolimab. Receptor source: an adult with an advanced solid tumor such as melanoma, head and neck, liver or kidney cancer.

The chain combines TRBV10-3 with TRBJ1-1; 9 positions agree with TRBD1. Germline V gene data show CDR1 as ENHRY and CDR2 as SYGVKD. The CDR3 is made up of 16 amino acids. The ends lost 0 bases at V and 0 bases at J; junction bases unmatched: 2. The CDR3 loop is CAISESQGAMNTEAFF. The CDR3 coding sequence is TGTGCCATCAGTGAGTCACAGGGGGCCATGAACACTGAAGCTTTCTTT.

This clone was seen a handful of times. CDR3: CASRGTDTEAFF. As DNA, the CDR3 is TGTGCCAGCAGGGGGACAGACACTGAAGCTTTCTTT. The chain recombines TRBV6-6 with TRBJ1-1; 7 bases are shared with TRBD1. V lost 6 bases and J lost 3; bases outside the gene matches: 1. The CDR3 consists of 12 residues. Germline lookup yields CDR1 MNHNY and CDR2 SVGAGI (reference sequence).

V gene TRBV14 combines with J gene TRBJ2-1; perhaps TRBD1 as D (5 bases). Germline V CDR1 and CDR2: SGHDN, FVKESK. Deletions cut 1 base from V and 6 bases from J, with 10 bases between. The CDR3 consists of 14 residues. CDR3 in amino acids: CASSQGQTLNEQFF. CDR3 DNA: TGTGCCAGCAGCCAAGGACAGACCCTCAATGAGCAGTTCTTC.

CDR3 sequence reads: CASSMRWAEYNEQFF. In DNA, the CDR3 is TGTGCCAGTAGTATGCGGTGGGCTGAATACAATGAGCAGTTCTTC. This sequence joins TRBV19 and TRBJ2-1; D gene uncertain. Trimming took 3 bases from V and 4 from J, leaving 13 bases between them. Germline V CDR1 and CDR2: LNHDA, SQIVND (reference sequence). The length of the CDR3 is 15 residues.

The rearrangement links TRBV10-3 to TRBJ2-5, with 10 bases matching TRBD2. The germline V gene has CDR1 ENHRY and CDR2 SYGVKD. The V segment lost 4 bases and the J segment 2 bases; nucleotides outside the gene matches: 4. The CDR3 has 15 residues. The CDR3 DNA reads TGTGCCATCAGTGGGACTAGCGGATCTCAAGAGACCCAGTACTTC. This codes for CAISGTSGSQETQYF.

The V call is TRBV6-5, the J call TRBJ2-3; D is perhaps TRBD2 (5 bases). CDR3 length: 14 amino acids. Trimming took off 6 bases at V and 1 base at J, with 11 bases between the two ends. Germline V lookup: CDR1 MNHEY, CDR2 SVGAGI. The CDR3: CASRSGRGTDTQYF. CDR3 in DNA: TGTGCCAGCAGGTCGGGGAGAGGCACAGATACGCAGTATTTT.

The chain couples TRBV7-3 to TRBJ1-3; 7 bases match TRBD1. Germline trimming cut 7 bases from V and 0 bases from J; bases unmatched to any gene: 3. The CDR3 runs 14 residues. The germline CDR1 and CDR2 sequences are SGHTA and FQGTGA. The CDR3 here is CASTWDSSGNTIYF. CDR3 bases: TGTGCCAGCACTTGGGACAGCTCTGGAAACACCATATATTTT.

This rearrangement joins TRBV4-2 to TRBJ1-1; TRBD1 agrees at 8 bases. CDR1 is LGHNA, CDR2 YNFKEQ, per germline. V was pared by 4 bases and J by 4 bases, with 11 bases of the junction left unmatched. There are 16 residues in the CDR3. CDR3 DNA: TGTGCCAGCAGCCCGCGGAACAGGGGGTCGAGCACTGAAGCTTTCTTT. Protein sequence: CASSPRNRGSSTEAFF.

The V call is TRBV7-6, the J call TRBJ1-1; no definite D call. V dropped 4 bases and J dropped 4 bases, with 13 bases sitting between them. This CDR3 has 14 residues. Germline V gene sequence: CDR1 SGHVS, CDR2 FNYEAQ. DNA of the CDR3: TGTGCCAGCAGCTCTAGAGGACGGGGCACTGAAGCTTTCTTT. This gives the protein CASSSRGRGTEAFF.

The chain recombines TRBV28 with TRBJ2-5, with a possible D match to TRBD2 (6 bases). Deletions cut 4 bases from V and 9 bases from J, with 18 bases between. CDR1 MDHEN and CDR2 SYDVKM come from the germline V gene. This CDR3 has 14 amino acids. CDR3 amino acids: CASSSLQRGGSQYF. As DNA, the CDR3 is TGTGCCAGCAGTTCCTTACAGCGAGGAGGGTCCCAGTACTTC.

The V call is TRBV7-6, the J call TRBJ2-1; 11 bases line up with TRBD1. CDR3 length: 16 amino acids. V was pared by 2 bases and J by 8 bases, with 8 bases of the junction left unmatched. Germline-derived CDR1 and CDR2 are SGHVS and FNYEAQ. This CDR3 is CASSLSWDRGIDEQFF. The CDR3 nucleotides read TGTGCCAGCAGCTTAAGCTGGGACAGGGGGATCGATGAGCAGTTCTTC.

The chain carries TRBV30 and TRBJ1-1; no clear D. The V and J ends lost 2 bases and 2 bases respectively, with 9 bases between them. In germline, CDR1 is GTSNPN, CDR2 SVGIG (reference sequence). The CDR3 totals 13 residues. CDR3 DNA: TGTGCCTGGAGTAGGAACCTCAACACTGAAGCTTTCTTT. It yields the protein CAWSRNLNTEAFF.

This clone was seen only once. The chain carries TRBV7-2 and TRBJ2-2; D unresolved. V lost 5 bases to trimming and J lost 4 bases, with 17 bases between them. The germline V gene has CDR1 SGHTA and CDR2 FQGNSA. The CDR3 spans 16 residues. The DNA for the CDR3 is TGTGCCAGCAGCCCCGGCGACCAACCGGGCACCGGGGAGCTGTTTTTT. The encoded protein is CASSPGDQPGTGELFF.